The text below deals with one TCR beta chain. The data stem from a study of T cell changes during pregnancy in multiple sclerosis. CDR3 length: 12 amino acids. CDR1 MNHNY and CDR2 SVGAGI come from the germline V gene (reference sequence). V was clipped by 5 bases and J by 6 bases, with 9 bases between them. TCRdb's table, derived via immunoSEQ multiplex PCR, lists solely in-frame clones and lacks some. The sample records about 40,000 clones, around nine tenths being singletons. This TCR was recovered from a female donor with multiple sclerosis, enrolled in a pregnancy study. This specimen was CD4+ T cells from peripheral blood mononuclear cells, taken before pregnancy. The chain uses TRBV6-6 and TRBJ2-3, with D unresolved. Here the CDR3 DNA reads TGTGCCAGCAGTCAAAACTCGGATACGCAGTATTTT. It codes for CASSQNSDTQYF.